This T cell receptor beta chain was sequenced in a study of blood T cell repertoires in COVID-19. Across the whole study: Acute and convalescent COVID-19 samples came from the United States, Italy and Spain.

Sequenced by immunoSEQ multiplex PCR; TCRdb stores in-frame clones only, minus some. The repertoire holds a few hundred thousand clones, about 88% seen once, with roughly 5% in the top ten. Germline CDR1 reads SQVTM; CDR2 reads ANQGSEA. V lost 6 bases, J lost 2 bases, and 6 bases stayed unmatched. This CDR3 has 13 amino acids. The Seattle site enrolled patients during active infection and followed them longitudinally. This receptor was identified in an older woman with COVID-19, enrolled during active disease. Sample: peripheral blood. V gene TRBV29-1 combines with J gene TRBJ2-7; 8 nucleotides line up with TRBD1. As DNA, the CDR3 is TGCAGCGTGCACGGGGGACAGGCCTACGAGCAGTACTTC. This codes for CSVHGGQAYEQYF.